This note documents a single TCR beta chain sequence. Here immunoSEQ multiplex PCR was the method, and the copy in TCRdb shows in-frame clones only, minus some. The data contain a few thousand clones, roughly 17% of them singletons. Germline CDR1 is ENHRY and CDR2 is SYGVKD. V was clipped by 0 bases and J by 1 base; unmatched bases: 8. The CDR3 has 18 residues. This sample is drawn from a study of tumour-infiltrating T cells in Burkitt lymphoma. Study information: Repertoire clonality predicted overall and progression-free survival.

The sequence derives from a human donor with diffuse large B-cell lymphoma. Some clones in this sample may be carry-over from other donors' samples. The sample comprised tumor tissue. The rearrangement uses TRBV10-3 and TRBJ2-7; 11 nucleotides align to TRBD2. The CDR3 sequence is CAISESGLAGGLSYEQYF. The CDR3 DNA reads TGTGCCATCAGTGAGTCAGGCCTAGCGGGAGGTTTATCCTACGAGCAGTACTTC.